This T cell receptor (beta chain) was captured by sequencing in a study of blood T cell repertoires in COVID-19. Across the study: Acute and convalescent COVID-19 samples came from the United States, Italy and Spain. Sources were T cells, B-cell-depleted T cells, or PBMCs; the material itself was cDNA or gDNA.

In the original workflow: Reference gene primers were amplified, and this amplification served to estimate nucleated cell counts. The method was immunoSEQ multiplex PCR; TCRdb's version includes in-frame clones alone and lacks a portion of them. The D gene and trimming were derived from the DNA, and the V and J assignments and clone size from that table. The sample contains roughly 100,000 clones, approximately 90% of which appear only once. Trimming shortened V by 6 bases and J by 9 bases, and 9 bases separated the two germline ends. The germline V gene encodes CDR1 ENHRY and CDR2 SYGVKD. The CDR3 sequence is 11 residues long.

Material for sequencing was peripheral blood. The chain uses TRBV10-3 and TRBJ2-1; D is unresolved. The sequence was obtained from a man in his fifties or sixties in a cohort sampled during active COVID-19. CDR3 in amino acids: CAISERGEQFF. CDR3 nucleotide sequence: TGTGCCATCAGCGAGAGAGGTGAGCAGTTCTTC.